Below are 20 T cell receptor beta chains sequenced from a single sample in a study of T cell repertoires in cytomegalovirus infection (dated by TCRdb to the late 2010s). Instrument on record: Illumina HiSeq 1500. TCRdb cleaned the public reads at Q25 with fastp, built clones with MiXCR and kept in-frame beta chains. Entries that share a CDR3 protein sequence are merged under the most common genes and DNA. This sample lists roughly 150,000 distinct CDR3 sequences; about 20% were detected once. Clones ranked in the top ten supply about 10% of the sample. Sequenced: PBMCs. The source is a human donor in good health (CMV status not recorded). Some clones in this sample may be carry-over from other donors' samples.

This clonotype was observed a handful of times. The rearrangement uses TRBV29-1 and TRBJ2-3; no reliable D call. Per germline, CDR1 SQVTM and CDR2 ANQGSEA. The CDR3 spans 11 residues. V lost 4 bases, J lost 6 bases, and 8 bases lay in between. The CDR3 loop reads CSVVRLDTQYF. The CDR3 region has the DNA TGCAGCGTTGTTAGGCTGGATACGCAGTATTTT.

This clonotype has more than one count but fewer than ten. The CDR3 DNA reads as TGCAGTGCTACCGGGACTAGCGGGAGGTCTCGGGATACGCAGTATTTT. Translating it yields CSATGTSGRSRDTQYF. The V call is TRBV20-1, the J call TRBJ2-3; 15 bases fit TRBD2. Germline V gene lookup returns CDR1 DFQATT and CDR2 SNEGSKA (reference sequence). The CDR3 contains 16 residues. Trimming removed 4 bases from V and 6 bases from J; junction bases left unmatched: 8.

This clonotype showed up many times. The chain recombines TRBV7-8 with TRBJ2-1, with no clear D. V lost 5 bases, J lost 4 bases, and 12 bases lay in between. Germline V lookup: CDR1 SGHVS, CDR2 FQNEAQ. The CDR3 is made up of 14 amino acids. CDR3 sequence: CASSPHGRYNEQFF. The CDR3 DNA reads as TGTGCCAGCAGCCCTCACGGCAGGTACAATGAGCAGTTCTTC.

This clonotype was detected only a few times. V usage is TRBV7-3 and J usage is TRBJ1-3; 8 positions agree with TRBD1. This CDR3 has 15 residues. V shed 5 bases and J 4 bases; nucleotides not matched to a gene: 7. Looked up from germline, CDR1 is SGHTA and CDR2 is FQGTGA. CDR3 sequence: CASSKQGGAGNTIYF. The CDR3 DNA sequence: TGTGCCAGCAGCAAACAGGGGGGAGCCGGAAACACCATATATTTT.

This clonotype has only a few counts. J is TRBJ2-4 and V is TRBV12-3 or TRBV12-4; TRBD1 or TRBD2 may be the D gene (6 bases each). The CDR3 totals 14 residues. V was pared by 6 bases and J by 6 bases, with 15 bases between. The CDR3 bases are TGTGCCAGCAGCCGAAGGGGGGCGGTAAACATTCAGTACTTC. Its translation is CASSRRGAVNIQYF.

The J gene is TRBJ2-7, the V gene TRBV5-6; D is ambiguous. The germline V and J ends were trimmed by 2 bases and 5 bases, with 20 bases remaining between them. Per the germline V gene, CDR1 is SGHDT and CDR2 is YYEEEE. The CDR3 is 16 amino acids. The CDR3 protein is CASSFQVGGPPHEQYF. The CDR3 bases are TGTGCCAGCAGCTTTCAAGTGGGCGGCCCTCCCCACGAGCAGTACTTC. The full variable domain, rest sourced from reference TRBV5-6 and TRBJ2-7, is DAGVTQSPTHLIKTRGQQVTLRCSPKSGHDTVSWYQQALGQGPQFIFQYYEEEERQRGNFPDRFSGHQFPNYSSELNVNALLLGDSALYLCASSFQVGGPPHEQYFGPGTRLTVT.

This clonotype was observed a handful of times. The CDR3 bases are TGTGCCAGCAGTTTCCAGGTTCCGGGCAGCAGCACAGATACGCAGTATTTT. Protein: CASSFQVPGSSTDTQYF. J is TRBJ2-3 and V is TRBV28; D remains unclear. Germline lookup yields CDR1 MDHEN and CDR2 SYDVKM. V lost 3 bases, J lost 0 bases, and 16 bases lay in between. The CDR3 is made up of 17 amino acids.

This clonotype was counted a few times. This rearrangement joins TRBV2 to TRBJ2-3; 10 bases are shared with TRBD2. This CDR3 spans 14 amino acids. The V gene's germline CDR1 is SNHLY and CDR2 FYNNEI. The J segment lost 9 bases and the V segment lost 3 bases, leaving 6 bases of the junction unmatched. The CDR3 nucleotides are TGTGCCAGCAGTGAGCTAGCGGGAGTTTGGACGCAGTATTTT. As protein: CASSELAGVWTQYF.

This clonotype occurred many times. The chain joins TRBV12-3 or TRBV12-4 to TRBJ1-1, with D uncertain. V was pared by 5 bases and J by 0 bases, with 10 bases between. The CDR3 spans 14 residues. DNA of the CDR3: TGTGCCAGCAGTCCCCAGCTGATGAACACTGAAGCTTTCTTT. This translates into CASSPQLMNTEAFF.

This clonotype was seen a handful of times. The CDR3, as DNA: TGTGCCAGTGGCACAAGTGAGCAGTTCTTC. Amino acids: CASGTSEQFF. The chain couples TRBV28 to TRBJ2-1; D unresolved. Germline V gene sequence: CDR1 MDHEN, CDR2 SYDVKM. Trimming left V 9 bases short and J 9 bases short, with 9 bases between. The CDR3 runs to 10 residues.

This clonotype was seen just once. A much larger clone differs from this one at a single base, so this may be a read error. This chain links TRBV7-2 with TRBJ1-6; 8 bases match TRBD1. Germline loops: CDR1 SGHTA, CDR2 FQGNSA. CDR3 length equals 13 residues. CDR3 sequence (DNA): TGTGCCAGCACCGATGGGACAGGTTCACCCCTCCCCTTT. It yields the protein CASTDGTGSPLPF.

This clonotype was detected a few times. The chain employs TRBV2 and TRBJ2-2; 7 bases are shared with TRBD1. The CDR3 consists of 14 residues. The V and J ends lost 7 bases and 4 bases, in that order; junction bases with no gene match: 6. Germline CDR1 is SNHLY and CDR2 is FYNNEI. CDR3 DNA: TGTGCCAGCATACGACAGGGACCCACCGGGGAGCTGTTTTTT. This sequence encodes CASIRQGPTGELFF.

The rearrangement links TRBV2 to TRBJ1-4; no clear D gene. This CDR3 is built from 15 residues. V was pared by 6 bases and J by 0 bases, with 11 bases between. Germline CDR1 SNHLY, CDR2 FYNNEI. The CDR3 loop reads CASRASPPTNEKLFF. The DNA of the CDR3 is TGTGCCAGCAGGGCGTCCCCTCCAACTAATGAAAAACTGTTTTTT. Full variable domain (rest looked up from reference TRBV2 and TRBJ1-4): EPEVTQTPSHQVTQMGQEVILRCVPISNHLYFYWYRQILGQKVEFLVSFYNNEISEKSEIFDDQFSVERPDGSNFTLKIRSTKLEDSAMYFCASRASPPTNEKLFFGSGTQLSVL.

CDR3 residues: CASSSAPGGSRNEQFF. CDR3 in DNA: TGTGCCAGCAGTTCCGCCCCCGGGGGCTCCAGGAATGAGCAGTTCTTC. The V gene is TRBV27, the J gene TRBJ2-1; the D call may be TRBD1 or TRBD2 (6 bases each). V was pared by 4 bases and J by 7 bases, with 20 bases between. The CDR3 runs to 16 residues. The germline V gene has CDR1 MNHEY and CDR2 SMNVEV (reference sequence).

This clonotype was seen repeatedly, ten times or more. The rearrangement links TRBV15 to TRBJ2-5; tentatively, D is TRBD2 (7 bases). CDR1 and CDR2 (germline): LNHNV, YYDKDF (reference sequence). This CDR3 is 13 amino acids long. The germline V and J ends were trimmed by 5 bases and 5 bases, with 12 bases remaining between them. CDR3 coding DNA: TGTGCCACCAGCCGGGGGGCGGTCGAGACCCAGTACTTC. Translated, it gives CATSRGAVETQYF.

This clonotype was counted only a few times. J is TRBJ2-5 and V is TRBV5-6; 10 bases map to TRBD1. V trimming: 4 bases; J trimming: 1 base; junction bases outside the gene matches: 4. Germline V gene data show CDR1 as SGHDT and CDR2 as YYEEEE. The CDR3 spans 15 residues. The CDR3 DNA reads TGTGCCAGCAGCCGGGACAGGGGCCCCCAAGAGACCCAGTACTTC. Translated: CASSRDRGPQETQYF.

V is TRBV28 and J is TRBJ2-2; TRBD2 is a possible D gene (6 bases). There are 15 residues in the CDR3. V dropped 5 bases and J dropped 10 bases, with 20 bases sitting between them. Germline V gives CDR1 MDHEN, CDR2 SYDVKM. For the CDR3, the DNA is TGTGCCAGCAGTGGACTATCTACCAACAACGAGGAGCTGTTTTTT. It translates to CASSGLSTNNEELFF.

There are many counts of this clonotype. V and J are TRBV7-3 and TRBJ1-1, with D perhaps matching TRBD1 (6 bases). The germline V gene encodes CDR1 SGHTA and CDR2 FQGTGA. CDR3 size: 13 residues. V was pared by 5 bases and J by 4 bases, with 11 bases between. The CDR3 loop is CASSPLGATEAFF. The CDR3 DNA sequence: TGTGCCAGCAGCCCCCTGGGGGCCACTGAAGCTTTCTTT.

The CDR3 is CASSLQWNTGELFF. The DNA of the CDR3 is TGTGCCAGCAGTCTTCAGTGGAACACCGGGGAGCTGTTTTTT. The V gene is TRBV6-1, the J gene TRBJ2-2; no definite D call. V lost 5 bases to trimming and J lost 1 base, with 8 bases between them. Germline CDR1 MNHNS, CDR2 SASEGT. The CDR3 runs to 14 residues.

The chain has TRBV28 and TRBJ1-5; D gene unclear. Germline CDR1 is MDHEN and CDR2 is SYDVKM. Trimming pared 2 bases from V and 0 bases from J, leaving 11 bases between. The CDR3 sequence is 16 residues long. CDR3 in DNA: TGTGCCAGCAGTTTACTCTCAGCCTATAGCAATCAGCCCCAGCATTTT. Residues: CASSLLSAYSNQPQHF. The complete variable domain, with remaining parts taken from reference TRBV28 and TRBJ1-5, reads DVKVTQSSRYLVKRTGEKVFLECVQDMDHENMFWYRQDPGLGLRLIYFSYDVKMKEKGDIPEGYSVSREKKERFSLILESASTNQTSMYLCASSLLSAYSNQPQHFGDGTRLSIL.